This T cell receptor (beta chain) was sequenced during a study of T cell responses to AZD1222 COVID-19 vaccine. About the study: Samples with a second dose at about 4 or about 12 weeks were pooled together.

Study conclusions and caveats: There were vaccine-associated CD4 TCRs across spike, dominant at 160-218 and 743-854.

Method: immunoSEQ multiplex PCR; TCRdb's copy keeps in-frame clones and lacks some. The repertoire consists of approximately 92,000 clones, with roughly 93% occurring once and the leading ten covering about 20%. J was trimmed by 4 bases and V by 6 bases; bases with no gene match: 1. The CDR3 runs to 13 residues. Note on this clone: Its antigen is unknown.

This TCR came from an adult in good health. This chain links TRBV12-3 or TRBV12-4 with TRBJ1-5, with 9 bases identical to TRBD1. The sequenced sample was peripheral blood, obtained on day 0 of AZD1222 vaccination. The CDR3 reads CASRGTGNQPQHF. The CDR3 DNA sequence: TGTGCCAGCAGGGGGACAGGGAATCAGCCCCAGCATTTT.